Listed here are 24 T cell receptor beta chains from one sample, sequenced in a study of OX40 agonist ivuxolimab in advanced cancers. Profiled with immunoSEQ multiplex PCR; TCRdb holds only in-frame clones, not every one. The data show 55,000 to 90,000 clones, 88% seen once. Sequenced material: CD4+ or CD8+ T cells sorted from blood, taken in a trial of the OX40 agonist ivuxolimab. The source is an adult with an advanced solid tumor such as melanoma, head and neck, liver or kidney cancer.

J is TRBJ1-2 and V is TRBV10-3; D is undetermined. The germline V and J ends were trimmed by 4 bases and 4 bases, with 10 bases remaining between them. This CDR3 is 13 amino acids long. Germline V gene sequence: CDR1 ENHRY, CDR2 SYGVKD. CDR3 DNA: TGTGCCATCAGTGTCGGCGATATCTATGGCTACACCTTC. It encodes CAISVGDIYGYTF.

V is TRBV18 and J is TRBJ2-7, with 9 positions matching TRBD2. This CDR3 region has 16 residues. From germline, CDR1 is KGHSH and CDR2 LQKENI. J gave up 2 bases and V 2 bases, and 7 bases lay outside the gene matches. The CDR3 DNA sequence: TGTGCCAGCTCACCAAGGACAGCGGGGGGAGCCTACGAGCAGTACTTC. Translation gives CASSPRTAGGAYEQYF.

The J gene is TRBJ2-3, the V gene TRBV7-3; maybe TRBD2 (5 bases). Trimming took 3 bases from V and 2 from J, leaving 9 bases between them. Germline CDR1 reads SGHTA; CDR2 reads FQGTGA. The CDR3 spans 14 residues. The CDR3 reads CASSFTGITDTQYF. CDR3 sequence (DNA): TGTGCCAGCAGCTTTACCGGGATCACAGATACGCAGTATTTT.

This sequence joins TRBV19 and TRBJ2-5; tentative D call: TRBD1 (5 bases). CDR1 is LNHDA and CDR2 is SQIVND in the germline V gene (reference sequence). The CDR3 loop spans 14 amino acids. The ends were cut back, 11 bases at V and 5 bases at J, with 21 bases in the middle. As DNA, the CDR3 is TGTGCCTCCTCAGGTAGGGGTTTCTACGAGACCCAGTACTTC. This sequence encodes CASSGRGFYETQYF. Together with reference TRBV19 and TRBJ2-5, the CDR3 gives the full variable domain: DGGITQSPKYLFRKEGQNVTLSCEQNLNHDAMYWYRQDPGQGLRLIYYSQIVNDFQKGDIAEGYSVSREKKESFPLTVTSAQKNPTAFYLCASSGRGFYETQYFGPGTRLLVL.

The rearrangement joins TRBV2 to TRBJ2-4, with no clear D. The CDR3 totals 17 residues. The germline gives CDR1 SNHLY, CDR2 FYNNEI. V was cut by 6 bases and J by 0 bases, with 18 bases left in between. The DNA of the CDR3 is TGTGCCAGCAGGGCGACCCTACTTAGATTAGCCAAAAACATTCAGTACTTC. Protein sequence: CASRATLLRLAKNIQYF.

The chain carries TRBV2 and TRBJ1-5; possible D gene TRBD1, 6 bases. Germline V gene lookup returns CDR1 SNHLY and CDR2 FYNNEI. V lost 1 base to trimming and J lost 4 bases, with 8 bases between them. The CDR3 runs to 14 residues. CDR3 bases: TGTGCCAGCAGTGAAGTAGGGGGGAATCAGCCCCAGCATTTT. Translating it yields CASSEVGGNQPQHF.

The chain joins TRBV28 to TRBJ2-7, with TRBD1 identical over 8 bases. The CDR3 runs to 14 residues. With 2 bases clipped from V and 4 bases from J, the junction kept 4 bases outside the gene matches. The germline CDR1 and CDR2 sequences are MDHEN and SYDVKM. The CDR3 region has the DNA TGTGCCAGCAGTTTACCCGACAGGGGTTACGAGCAGTACTTC. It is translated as CASSLPDRGYEQYF.

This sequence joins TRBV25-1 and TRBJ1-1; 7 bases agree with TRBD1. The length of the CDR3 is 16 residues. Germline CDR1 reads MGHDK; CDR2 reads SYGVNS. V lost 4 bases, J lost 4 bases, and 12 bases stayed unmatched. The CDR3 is CASSAYSGGWGTEAFF. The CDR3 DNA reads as TGTGCCAGCAGTGCCTATTCAGGGGGTTGGGGCACTGAAGCTTTCTTT.

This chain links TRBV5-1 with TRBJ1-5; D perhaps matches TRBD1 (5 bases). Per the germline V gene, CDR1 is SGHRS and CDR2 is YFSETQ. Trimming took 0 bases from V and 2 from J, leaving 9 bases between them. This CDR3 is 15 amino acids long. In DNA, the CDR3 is TGCGCCAGCAGCTTGGCAGGGAAGGGCAATCAGCCCCAGCATTTT. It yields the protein CASSLAGKGNQPQHF.

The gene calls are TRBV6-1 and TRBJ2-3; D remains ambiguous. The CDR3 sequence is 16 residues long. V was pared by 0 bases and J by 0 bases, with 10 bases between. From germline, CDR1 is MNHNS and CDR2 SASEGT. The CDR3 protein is CASSEAKGLSTDTQYF. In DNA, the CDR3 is TGTGCCAGCAGTGAAGCAAAGGGCCTTAGCACAGATACGCAGTATTTT.

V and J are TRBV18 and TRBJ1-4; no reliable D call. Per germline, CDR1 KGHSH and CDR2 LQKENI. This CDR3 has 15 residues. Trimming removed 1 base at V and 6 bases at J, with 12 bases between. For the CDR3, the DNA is TGTGCCAGCTCACCACGGGCCCCGCGGGATGAAAAACTGTTTTTT. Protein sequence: CASSPRAPRDEKLFF.

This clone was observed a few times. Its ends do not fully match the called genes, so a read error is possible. CDR3 in amino acids: CASSRGLAGGTDTQYF. In DNA form, the CDR3 reads TGTGCTAGCAGCCGAGGACTAGCGGGGGGAACAGATACGCAGTATTTT. This sequence joins TRBV7-7 and TRBJ2-3; 14 bases line up with TRBD2. The CDR3 is 16 residues long. Germline values: CDR1 SSHAT, CDR2 FNYEAQ (reference sequence). The variable domain in full, with the rest retrieved from reference TRBV7-7 and TRBJ2-3, is GAGVSQSPRYKVTKRGQDVTLRCDPISSHATLYWYQQALGQGPEFLTYFNYEAQPDKSGLPSDRFSAERPEGSISTLTIQRTEQRDSAMYRCASSRGLAGGTDTQYFGPGTRLTVL.

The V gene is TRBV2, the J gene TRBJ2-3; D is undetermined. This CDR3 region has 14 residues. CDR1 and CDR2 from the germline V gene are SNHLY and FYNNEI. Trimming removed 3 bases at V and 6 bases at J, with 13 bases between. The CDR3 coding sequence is TGTGCCAGCAGTGACCCTCGTATGAGGGATACGCAGTATTTT. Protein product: CASSDPRMRDTQYF.

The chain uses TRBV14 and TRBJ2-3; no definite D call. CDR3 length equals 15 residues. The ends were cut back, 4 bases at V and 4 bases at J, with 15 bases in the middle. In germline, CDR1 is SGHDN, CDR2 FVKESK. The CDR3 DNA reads TGTGCCAGCAGCCCCCCCTGGCCCGCCGCAGATACGCAGTATTTT. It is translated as CASSPPWPAADTQYF.

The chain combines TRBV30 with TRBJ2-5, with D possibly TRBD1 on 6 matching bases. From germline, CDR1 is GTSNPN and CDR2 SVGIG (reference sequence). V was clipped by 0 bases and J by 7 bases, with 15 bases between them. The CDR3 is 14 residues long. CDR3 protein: CAWSVRSGAGTQYF. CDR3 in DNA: TGTGCCTGGAGTGTACGGTCAGGGGCCGGGACCCAGTACTTC.

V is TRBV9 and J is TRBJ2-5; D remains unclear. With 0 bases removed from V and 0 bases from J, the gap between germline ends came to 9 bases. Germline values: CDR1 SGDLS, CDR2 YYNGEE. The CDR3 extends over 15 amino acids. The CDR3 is CASSVGVPYQETQYF. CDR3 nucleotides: TGTGCCAGCAGCGTAGGAGTCCCATACCAAGAGACCCAGTACTTC.

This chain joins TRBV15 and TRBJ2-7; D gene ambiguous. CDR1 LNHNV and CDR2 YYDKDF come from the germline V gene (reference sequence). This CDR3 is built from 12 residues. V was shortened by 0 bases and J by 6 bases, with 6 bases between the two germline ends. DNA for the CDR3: TGTGCCACCAGCAGAGATTGGAGCGAGCAGTACTTC. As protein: CATSRDWSEQYF.

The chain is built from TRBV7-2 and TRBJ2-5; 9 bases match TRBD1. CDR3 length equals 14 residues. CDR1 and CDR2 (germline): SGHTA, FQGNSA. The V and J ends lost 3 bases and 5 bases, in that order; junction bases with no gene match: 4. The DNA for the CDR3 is TGTGCCAGCAGCTTCGGACAGGGGAAGGAGACCCAGTACTTC. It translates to CASSFGQGKETQYF. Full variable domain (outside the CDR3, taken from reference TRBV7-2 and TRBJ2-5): GAGVSQSPSNKVTEKGKDVELRCDPISGHTALYWYRQSLGQGLEFLIYFQGNSAPDKSGLPSDRFSAERTGGSVSTLTIQRTQQEDSAVYLCASSFGQGKETQYFGPGTRLLVL.

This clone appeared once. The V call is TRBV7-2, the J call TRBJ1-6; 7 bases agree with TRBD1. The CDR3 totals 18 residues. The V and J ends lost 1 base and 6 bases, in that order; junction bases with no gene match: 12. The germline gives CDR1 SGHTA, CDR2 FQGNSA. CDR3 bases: TGTGCCAGCAGCTTAGTGGGACTTGGGACAGTTTTTAATTCACCCCTCCACTTT. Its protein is CASSLVGLGTVFNSPLHF.

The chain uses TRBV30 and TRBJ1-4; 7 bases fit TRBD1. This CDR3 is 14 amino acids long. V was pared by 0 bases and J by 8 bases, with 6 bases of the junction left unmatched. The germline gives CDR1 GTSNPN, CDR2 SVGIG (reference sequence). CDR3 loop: CAWSVQGGGEKLFF. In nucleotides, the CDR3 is TGTGCCTGGAGTGTTCAGGGGGGAGGAGAAAAACTGTTTTTT.

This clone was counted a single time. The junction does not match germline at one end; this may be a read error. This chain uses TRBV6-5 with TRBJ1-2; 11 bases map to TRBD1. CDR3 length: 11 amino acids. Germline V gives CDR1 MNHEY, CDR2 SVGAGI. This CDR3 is CASGGQGAISF. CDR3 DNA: TGTGCCAGCGGAGGACAGGGGGCTATCTCCTTC.

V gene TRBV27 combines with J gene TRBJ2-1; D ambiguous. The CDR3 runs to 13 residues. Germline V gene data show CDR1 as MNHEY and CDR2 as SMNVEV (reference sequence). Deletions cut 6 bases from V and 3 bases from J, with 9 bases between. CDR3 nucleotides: TGTGCCAGCAGAACTCGAGGCTACAATGAGCAGTTCTTC. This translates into CASRTRGYNEQFF.

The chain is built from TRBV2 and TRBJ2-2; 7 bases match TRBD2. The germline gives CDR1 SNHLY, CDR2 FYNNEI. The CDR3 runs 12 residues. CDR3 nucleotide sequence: TGTGCGGGAGGGCTGGGGACCGGGGAGCTGTTTTTT. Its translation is CAGGLGTGELFF.

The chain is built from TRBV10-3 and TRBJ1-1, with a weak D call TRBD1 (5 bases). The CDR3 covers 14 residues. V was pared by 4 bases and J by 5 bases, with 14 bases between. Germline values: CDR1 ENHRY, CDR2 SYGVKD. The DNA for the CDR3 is TGTGCCATCAGTGGGACGGGGCATGGGACTGAAGCTTTCTTT. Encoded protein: CAISGTGHGTEAFF.